The next 32 T cell receptor beta chains were all read from a single sample in a study of blood T cell repertoires in COVID-19 (dated by TCRdb to 2018 to 2020). The method was the immunoSEQ multiplex PCR assay. TCRdb limited this immuneACCESS table to in-frame rearrangements with V and J called. A share of clones is missing; checked studies link under half to unresolved V genes, and the rest is unexplained. Counted in this sample were 250,000 to 300,000 clones; roughly nine tenths of them appeared once. The ten largest make up 2.2% of the sample. The specimen sequenced was peripheral blood. The receptors stem from a woman between 25 and 40 years old with COVID-19, enrolled during active disease.

The rearrangement uses TRBV30 and TRBJ1-2; D remains ambiguous. The CDR3 has 12 amino acids. The V end was cut by 4 bases, the J end by 1 base, with 7 bases between. Germline CDR1 GTSNPN, CDR2 SVGIG (reference sequence). This CDR3 reads CAWTEDNYGYTF. DNA of the CDR3: TGTGCCTGGACAGAAGATAACTATGGCTACACCTTC.

The chain is built from TRBV2 and TRBJ1-2, with D perhaps TRBD1 (6 bases). Germline assignment: CDR1 SNHLY and CDR2 FYNNEI. V dropped 3 bases and J dropped 3 bases, with 11 bases sitting between them. The CDR3 has 14 residues. The CDR3 DNA follows: TGTGCCAGCAGTGATACAGGGCGCTACTATGGCTACACCTTC. It yields the protein CASSDTGRYYGYTF. The full variable domain, with the rest looked up from reference TRBV2 and TRBJ1-2, is EPEVTQTPSHQVTQMGQEVILRCVPISNHLYFYWYRQILGQKVEFLVSFYNNEISEKSEIFDDQFSVERPDGSNFTLKIRSTKLEDSAMYFCASSDTGRYYGYTFGSGTRLTVV.

The J gene is TRBJ2-7, the V gene TRBV15; D possibly corresponds to TRBD2 (6 bases). CDR1 and CDR2 from the germline V gene are LNHNV and YYDKDF (reference sequence). The CDR3 runs 13 residues. V was clipped by 5 bases and J by 4 bases, with 12 bases between them. This CDR3 reads CATSPAGSYEQYF. CDR3 nucleotides: TGTGCCACCAGCCCTGCGGGGTCTTACGAGCAGTACTTC.

The V and J genes are TRBV9 and TRBJ2-7; 10 nucleotides agree with TRBD2. The length of the CDR3 is 15 residues. Per the germline V gene, CDR1 is SGDLS and CDR2 is YYNGEE. Trimming at V came to 5 bases and at J to 2 bases, leaving 7 bases not matched to a gene. CDR3 region: CASSAGLAVTYEQYF. The CDR3 region has the DNA TGTGCCAGCAGTGCAGGACTAGCGGTTACCTACGAGCAGTACTTC.

This chain connects TRBV25-1 to TRBJ1-3; 7 bases map to TRBD1. Germline V gene data show CDR1 as MGHDK and CDR2 as SYGVNS. Trimming at V came to 4 bases and at J to 4 bases, leaving 7 bases not matched to a gene. CDR3 length: 15 residues. CDR3 in amino acids: CASSVTTGAGNTIYF. DNA for the CDR3: TGTGCCAGCAGTGTAACAACAGGGGCCGGAAACACCATATATTTT.

This clone appeared a single time. V and J are TRBV29-1 and TRBJ2-2; weak D call: TRBD2 (6 bases). CDR1 is SQVTM, CDR2 ANQGSEA, per germline. Trimming cost V 7 bases and J 5 bases, with 14 bases left between them. The CDR3 spans 13 residues. In nucleotides, the CDR3 is TGCAGCGCCGACCTAGGAGGGACCGGGGAGCTGTTTTTT. Translation gives CSADLGGTGELFF.

This chain joins TRBV10-1 and TRBJ2-2; the D is unclear. This CDR3 has 15 residues. Germline V lookup: CDR1 WNHNN, CDR2 SYGVQD (reference sequence). Trimming took 1 base from V and 7 from J, leaving 13 bases between them. As DNA, the CDR3 is TGCGCCAGCAGTGAGTTAACAGAACCGAGCGGGGAGCTGTTTTTT. This encodes CASSELTEPSGELFF.

The J gene is TRBJ1-1, the V gene TRBV5-6; a weak D match, TRBD1 (5 bases). The V end lost 4 bases, the J end lost 0 bases, and 13 bases lay between the germline ends. CDR1 is SGHDT, CDR2 YYEEEE, per germline. The CDR3 is 15 amino acids. This CDR3 reads CASSHIRGMNTEAFF. Written as DNA, the CDR3 is TGTGCCAGCAGCCACATCCGGGGGATGAACACTGAAGCTTTCTTT.

The J gene is TRBJ1-3, the V gene TRBV6-1; maybe TRBD1 (6 bases). The length of the CDR3 is 13 residues. Germline V lookup: CDR1 MNHNS, CDR2 SASEGT. Trimming left V 0 bases short and J 10 bases short, with 10 bases between. The CDR3: CASSEAGGATIYF. The CDR3 nucleotides are TGTGCCAGCAGTGAAGCAGGGGGGGCAACCATATATTTT.

This chain links TRBV6-5 with TRBJ2-1, with 8 bases identical to TRBD1. The CDR3 totals 15 residues. Germline V gene lookup returns CDR1 MNHEY and CDR2 SVGAGI. Trimming at V came to 0 bases and at J to 9 bases, leaving 7 bases not matched to a gene. CDR3 loop: CASSYSRQGAGEQFF. Here the CDR3 DNA reads TGTGCCAGCAGTTACTCTAGGCAGGGGGCTGGTGAGCAGTTCTTC.

About this clone itself: The limits of the CDR3 on the DNA are not certain, so only TCRdb's listed CDR3 is given. This chain uses TRBV12-3 or TRBV12-4 with TRBJ1-4. The CDR3 is 13 residues long, counting both termini. CDR3 loop: CASSSSGSEKLFF.

This rearrangement joins TRBV5-8 to TRBJ2-5; TRBD2 aligns across 9 bases. V lost 4 bases and J lost 2; bases outside the gene matches: 6. This CDR3 is built from 15 residues. CDR1 and CDR2 (germline): SGHTS, YDEGEE. The CDR3 bases are TGTGCCAGCAGCCCGGGACTAGCAGTTCAAGAGACCCAGTACTTC. Amino acid sequence: CASSPGLAVQETQYF.

The table lists this clone with a count of one. This chain joins TRBV7-9 and TRBJ2-3; 11 positions match TRBD2. The germline CDR1 and CDR2 sequences are SEHNR and FQNEAQ (reference sequence). J gave up 3 bases and V 2 bases, and 4 bases lay outside the gene matches. The CDR3 covers 16 residues. CDR3 in DNA: TGTGCCAGCAGCTTATCCGGGACTAGCGGAACAGATACGCAGTATTTT. Translated, it gives CASSLSGTSGTDTQYF.

This rearrangement joins TRBV4-1 to TRBJ2-3, with D unresolved. With 1 base removed from V and 5 bases from J, the gap between germline ends came to 19 bases. The CDR3 contains 17 residues. Germline V lookup: CDR1 MGHRA, CDR2 YSYEKL. For the CDR3, the DNA is TGCGCCAGCAGCCAAGGTGCAACCGTTGCAGGTGGAGATACGCAGTATTTT. It specifies CASSQGATVAGGDTQYF.

The V gene is TRBV30, the J gene TRBJ2-7; 12 nucleotides match TRBD2. CDR3 length: 17 residues. CDR1 and CDR2 from the germline V gene are GTSNPN and SVGIG (reference sequence). The V and J ends lost 5 bases and 0 bases, in that order; junction bases with no gene match: 11. The CDR3 loop reads CAWDGLAGSLDSYEQYF. CDR3 DNA: TGTGCCTGGGACGGACTAGCGGGATCACTGGACTCCTACGAGCAGTACTTC.

Here the CDR3 DNA reads TGTGCCAGTAGGGACAGGGGAAATGGTGAGCAGTTCTTC. Translating gives CASRDRGNGEQFF. V gene TRBV19 combines with J gene TRBJ2-1; 9 bases are a match to TRBD1. Germline V CDR1 and CDR2: LNHDA, SQIVND (reference sequence). This CDR3 region has 13 residues. Germline trimming cut 6 bases from V and 9 bases from J; bases unmatched to any gene: 6.

The J gene is TRBJ2-7, the V gene TRBV7-8, with 12 bases that match TRBD2. V was pared by 7 bases and J by 0 bases, with 10 bases of the junction left unmatched. Germline V gives CDR1 SGHVS, CDR2 FQNEAQ. The CDR3 is made up of 17 amino acids. The chain's CDR3 is CASTTNRLAGVSYEQYF. The CDR3 coding sequence is TGTGCCAGCACCACCAACAGACTAGCGGGAGTCTCCTACGAGCAGTACTTC.

Turning to this clone: One end of the junction fails to match germline, which may point to a read error. V usage is TRBV7-2 and J usage is TRBJ1-1, with a tentative D call TRBD1 (5 bases). This CDR3 has 14 residues. Germline V gene data show CDR1 as SGHTA and CDR2 as FQGNSA. CDR3 region: CASSLPRQNSEAFF. The CDR3, as DNA: TGTGCCAGCAGCTTACCCCGACAGAACTCTGAAGCTTTCTTT.

The CDR3 loop is CASSTTTTSTHEQYF. CDR3 sequence (DNA): TGTGCCAGCAGTACCACGACTACTTCCACCCACGAGCAGTACTTC. The chain has TRBV6-2 or TRBV6-3 and TRBJ2-7; a weak D match, TRBD2 (5 bases). The ends were cut back, 5 bases at V and 5 bases at J, with 19 bases in the middle. The CDR3 sequence is 15 residues long. CDR1 is MNHEY and CDR2 is SVGEGT in the germline V gene.

The J gene is TRBJ2-2, the V gene TRBV5-8; 8 bases map to TRBD1. Trimming took 2 bases from V and 6 from J; bases not matched to a gene: 6. This CDR3 is 15 amino acids long. Germline V lookup: CDR1 SGHTS, CDR2 YDEGEE. The CDR3 nucleotides are TGTGCCAGCAGCTTTCAGGGGGCAGAGTCCGGGGAGCTGTTTTTT. It translates to CASSFQGAESGELFF. The whole variable domain, remainder taken from reference TRBV5-8 and TRBJ2-2, is EAGVTQSPTHLIKTRGQQATLRCSPISGHTSVYWYQQALGLGLQFLLWYDEGEERNRGNFPPRFSGRQFPNYSSELNVNALELEDSALYLCASSFQGAESGELFFGEGSRLTVL.

The chain couples TRBV2 to TRBJ1-5; D is possibly TRBD1 (5 bases). The germline V and J ends were trimmed by 1 base and 5 bases, with 12 bases remaining between them. Germline V gene data show CDR1 as SNHLY and CDR2 as FYNNEI. This CDR3 contains 15 residues. This CDR3 is CASSEGQLWYQPQHF. The CDR3 region has the DNA TGTGCCAGCAGTGAAGGACAGTTGTGGTATCAGCCCCAGCATTTT.

V usage is TRBV13 and J usage is TRBJ2-2, with 8 nucleotides matching TRBD2. This CDR3 has 16 residues. CDR1 and CDR2 from the germline V gene are PRHDT and FYEKMQ (reference sequence). V shed 5 bases and J 0 bases; nucleotides not matched to a gene: 5. CDR3 region: CASSRLAGTNTGELFF. Written as DNA, the CDR3 is TGTGCCAGCAGCCGCCTAGCGGGTACGAACACCGGGGAGCTGTTTTTT.

This chain links TRBV20-1 with TRBJ1-1; no clear D. Germline CDR1 is DFQATT and CDR2 is SNEGSKA (reference sequence). The CDR3 has 11 residues. The V end lost 5 bases, the J end lost 2 bases, and 6 bases lay between the germline ends. CDR3 DNA sequence: TGCAGTGCTTACTATAACACTGAAGCTTTCTTT. Amino acids: CSAYYNTEAFF.

This chain links TRBV11-1 with TRBJ2-1; D perhaps matches TRBD1 (5 bases). The CDR3 runs 15 residues. The germline V gene encodes CDR1 SGHAT and CDR2 FQDESV (reference sequence). The V gene lost 5 bases and the J gene lost 7 bases, with 18 bases spanning the gap. The CDR3 spells CASSRLDNRFNEQFF. The CDR3 nucleotides are TGTGCCAGCAGCCGCTTAGATAACAGGTTTAATGAGCAGTTCTTC.

The V gene is TRBV27, the J gene TRBJ1-4; 11 nucleotides agree with TRBD1. CDR3 length equals 15 residues. Losses at the gene ends were 2 bases for V and 8 bases for J; bases not matched to a gene: 4. The germline V gene encodes CDR1 MNHEY and CDR2 SMNVEV (reference sequence). CDR3 nucleotides: TGTGCCAGCAGTTTAGCCGGGACAGGGGGGGAAAAACTGTTTTTT. Translated: CASSLAGTGGEKLFF. Variable domain in full (rest from reference TRBV27 and TRBJ1-4): EAQVTQNPRYLITVTGKKLTVTCSQNMNHEYMSWYRQDPGLGLRQIYYSMNVEVTDKGDVPEGYKVSRKEKRNFPLILESPSPNQTSLYFCASSLAGTGGEKLFFGSGTQLSVL.

This clone occurred a few times. The V gene is TRBV19, the J gene TRBJ2-7; 11 bases line up with TRBD1. CDR3 length equals 16 residues. Germline trimming cut 4 bases from V and 0 bases from J; bases unmatched to any gene: 5. The germline V gene encodes CDR1 LNHDA and CDR2 SQIVND (reference sequence). CDR3 DNA: TGTGCCAGTAGTACTCATGGGACAGGGGGCTCCTACGAGCAGTACTTC. Translation: CASSTHGTGGSYEQYF.

The chain recombines TRBV6-6 with TRBJ2-7; D remains ambiguous. The V end lost 3 bases, the J end lost 3 bases, and 12 bases lay between the germline ends. CDR1 and CDR2 (germline): MNHNY, SVGAGI (reference sequence). The CDR3 consists of 14 residues. The CDR3 sequence: CASSYSVYDYEQYF. CDR3 nucleotides: TGTGCCAGCAGTTATTCGGTTTATGACTACGAGCAGTACTTC.

As for this clone: Within the sample, other DNA sequences also encode this same CDR3. This chain uses TRBV19 with TRBJ1-2, with TRBD1 as a possible D gene (6 bases). The CDR3 has 14 residues. V lost 5 bases and J lost 2, with 12 bases in between. Germline CDR1 LNHDA, CDR2 SQIVND (reference sequence). CDR3 DNA: TGTGCCAGTAGTTCCCGACAGGAAAACTATGGCTACACCTTC. It is translated as CASSSRQENYGYTF.

The chain joins TRBV5-6 to TRBJ2-2; 8 bases agree with TRBD2. The CDR3 is 17 amino acids. Trimming removed 3 bases from V and 1 base from J; junction bases left unmatched: 8. In germline, CDR1 is SGHDT, CDR2 YYEEEE. CDR3 region: CASSWDAGGKNTGELFF. The CDR3 bases are TGTGCCAGCAGCTGGGACGCGGGGGGAAAGAACACCGGGGAGCTGTTTTTT.

This chain links TRBV19 with TRBJ1-1; TRBD1 aligns across 7 bases. V lost 9 bases and J lost 7; bases outside the gene matches: 2. Germline CDR1 and CDR2: LNHDA and SQIVND (reference sequence). CDR3 length equals 10 residues. The DNA of the CDR3 is TGTGCCAGCTACAGGGGTGAAGCTTTCTTT. Amino acids: CASYRGEAFF.

The rearrangement uses TRBV6-4 and TRBJ2-2; 9 nucleotides agree with TRBD1. The germline CDR1 and CDR2 sequences are MRHNA and SNTAGT. V shed 0 bases and J 7 bases; nucleotides not matched to a gene: 12. The CDR3 runs to 18 residues. The CDR3 sequence: CASSDSTGYRGPGGELFF. For the CDR3, the DNA is TGTGCCAGCAGTGACTCGACGGGGTACAGGGGGCCGGGCGGGGAGCTGTTTTTT.

The V gene is TRBV11-1, the J gene TRBJ2-7; 9 nucleotides align to TRBD1. V lost 5 bases and J lost 0; bases outside the gene matches: 5. This CDR3 spans 15 amino acids. Germline assignment: CDR1 SGHAT and CDR2 FQDESV (reference sequence). Written as DNA, the CDR3 is TGTGCCAGCAGCCCGGGGACAGGGAACTCCTACGAGCAGTACTTC. This encodes CASSPGTGNSYEQYF.